The 7 T cell receptor beta chains presented below share a single source sample, sequenced in a study of control samples from healthy donors and cancer patients. Profiling relied on immunoSEQ multiplex PCR, and the TCRdb table lists in-frame clones only, not all of them. Among around 100,000 clones, about nine tenths were seen once, and the ten largest hold approximately 3%. Material for sequencing was blood. These receptors came from a human donor in good health. The donor label of this sample is uncertain.

The chain combines TRBV24-1 with TRBJ1-1; TRBD1 matches 7 bases. Germline V gene data show CDR1 as KGHDR and CDR2 as SFDVKD. V was pared by 1 base and J by 0 bases, with 16 bases of the junction left unmatched. The CDR3 contains 20 residues. The CDR3 DNA reads as TGTGCCACCAGTGATTTAGGGGACAGTTCTCTCCCCATGGTGAACACTGAAGCTTTCTTT. Amino acids: CATSDLGDSSLPMVNTEAFF.

This clone was counted a few times. At one boundary the junction diverges from the germline segment, which might be a read error. The chain recombines TRBV2 with TRBJ2-3; D is possibly TRBD2 (6 bases). This CDR3 spans 14 amino acids. Germline V CDR1 and CDR2: SNHLY, FYNNEI. The DNA of the CDR3 is TGTGCCAGCACTGAATGGGAGGTTAAGGATACGCAGTATTTT. This gives the protein CASTEWEVKDTQYF.

This rearrangement joins TRBV12-3 or TRBV12-4 to TRBJ1-2; 7 nucleotides line up with TRBD1. Unmatched junction bases numbered 5, after V lost 5 bases and J lost 5 bases. This CDR3 contains 13 residues. Written as DNA, the CDR3 is TGTGCCAGCAGTCGGACAGGCGGTTATGGCTACACCTTC. Amino acid sequence: CASSRTGGYGYTF.

This clone appeared a single time. The rearrangement joins TRBV7-2 to TRBJ2-5; the D call may be TRBD1 or TRBD2 (5 bases each). The CDR3 length is 15 residues. Germline CDR1 SGHTA, CDR2 FQGNSA. Between the trimmed V and J ends, which lost 5 bases and 5 bases, there was a span of 18 bases. Here the CDR3 DNA reads TGTGCCAGCAGCCCCTGGGTGGGGGTGATGGAGACCCAGTACTTC. It is translated as CASSPWVGVMETQYF.

V gene TRBV5-6 combines with J gene TRBJ1-6; D may be TRBD1 (5 bases). The CDR3 consists of 15 residues. V lost 4 bases and J 7 bases, leaving 15 bases between the germline ends. Germline values: CDR1 SGHDT, CDR2 YYEEEE. CDR3 region: CASSLDGTVNSPLHF. The CDR3 DNA reads as TGTGCCAGCAGCCTAGACGGGACGGTCAATTCACCCCTCCACTTT.

The chain joins TRBV3-1 (or the pseudogene TRBV3-2) to TRBJ2-2; TRBD1 matches 10 bases. Unmatched junction bases numbered 13, after V lost 4 bases and J lost 5 bases. This CDR3 region has 18 residues. Germline values: CDR1 LGHDT, CDR2 YNNKEL (reference sequence). CDR3: CASSPGQGGWVRTGELFF. CDR3 in DNA: TGTGCCAGCAGCCCTGGACAGGGGGGTTGGGTTAGGACCGGGGAGCTGTTTTTT.

This clone was detected once. The chain's CDR3 is CASSAPGQGGLGYTF. The CDR3 DNA reads TGTGCCAGCAGCGCACCGGGACAGGGGGGTCTTGGCTACACCTTC. The chain combines TRBV6-5 with TRBJ1-2, with 11 positions matching TRBD1. This CDR3 is built from 15 residues. Germline CDR1 is MNHEY and CDR2 is SVGAGI. J was trimmed by 7 bases and V by 6 bases; bases with no gene match: 10.